This T cell receptor (beta chain) was captured by sequencing in a study of shared clonotypes between healthy human individuals. The study ran the assay at deep level. Sorted subsets were amplified in replicate PCRs using approximately 0.2 ug DNA, roughly 30,000 T cell genomes. The assay was immunoSEQ multiplex PCR, and TCRdb's table has in-frame clones only and misses some. The sample contains some 1,600,000 clones, 98% of which appear only once. The germline V and J ends were trimmed by 6 bases and 3 bases, with 6 bases remaining between them. The CDR3 sequence is 11 residues long. The germline V gene encodes CDR1 KGHSH and CDR2 LQKENI. This clone has just a few counts. The sample carries other DNA sequences with the same CDR3.

The chain employs TRBV18 and TRBJ2-7; no firm D call. Specimen: naive CD4+ T cells sorted from blood. Subset denoted: CD45RA+ positively selected. This TCR came from a man younger than 45 in good health. The CDR3 sequence is CASSPLYEQYF. CDR3 DNA sequence: TGTGCCAGCTCGCCTCTCTACGAGCAGTACTTC.